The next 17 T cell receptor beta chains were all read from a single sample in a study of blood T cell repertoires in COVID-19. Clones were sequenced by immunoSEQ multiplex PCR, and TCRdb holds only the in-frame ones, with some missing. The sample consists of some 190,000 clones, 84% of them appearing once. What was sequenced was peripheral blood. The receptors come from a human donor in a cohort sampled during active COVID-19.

The DNA for the CDR3 is TGTGCCAGCAGTACCCGGACTAGCGGGGGCCGGGAGCAGTTCTTC. Protein: CASSTRTSGGREQFF. The chain joins TRBV6-5 to TRBJ2-1; TRBD2 aligns across 13 bases. CDR3 size: 15 residues. CDR1 is MNHEY and CDR2 is SVGAGI in the germline V gene. Trimming removed 5 bases from V and 10 bases from J; junction bases left unmatched: 8.

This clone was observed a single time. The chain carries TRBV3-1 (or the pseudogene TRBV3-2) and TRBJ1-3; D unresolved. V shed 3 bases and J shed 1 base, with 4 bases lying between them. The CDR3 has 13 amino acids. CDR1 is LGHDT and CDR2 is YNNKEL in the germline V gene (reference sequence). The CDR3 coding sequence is TGTGCCAGCAGCCACACTTCTGGAAACACCATATATTTT. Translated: CASSHTSGNTIYF.

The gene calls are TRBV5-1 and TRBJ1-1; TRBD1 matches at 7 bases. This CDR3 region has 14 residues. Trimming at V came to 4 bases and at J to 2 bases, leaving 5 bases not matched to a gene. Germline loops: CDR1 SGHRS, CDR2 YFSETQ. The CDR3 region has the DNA TGCGCCAGCAGCCCAGGGGGACACAACACTGAAGCTTTCTTT. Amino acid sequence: CASSPGGHNTEAFF.

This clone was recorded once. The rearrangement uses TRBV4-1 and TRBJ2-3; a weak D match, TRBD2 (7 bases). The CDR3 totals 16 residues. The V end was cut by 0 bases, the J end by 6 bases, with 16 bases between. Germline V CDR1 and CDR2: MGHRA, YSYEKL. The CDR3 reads CASSQDGVGGRDTQYF. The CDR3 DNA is TGCGCCAGCAGCCAAGATGGTGTGGGGGGGCGGGATACGCAGTATTTT.

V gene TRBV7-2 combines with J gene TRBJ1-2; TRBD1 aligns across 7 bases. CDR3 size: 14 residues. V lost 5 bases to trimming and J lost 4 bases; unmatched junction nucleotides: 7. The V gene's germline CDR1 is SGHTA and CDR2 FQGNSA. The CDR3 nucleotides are TGTGCCAGCAGCCAATCACAGGGGCCCTATGGCTACACCTTC. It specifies CASSQSQGPYGYTF.

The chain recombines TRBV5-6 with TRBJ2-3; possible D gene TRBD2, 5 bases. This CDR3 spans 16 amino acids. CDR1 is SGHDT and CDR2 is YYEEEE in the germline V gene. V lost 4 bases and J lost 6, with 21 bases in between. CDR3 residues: CASSQQRPARRDTQYF. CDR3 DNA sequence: TGTGCCAGCAGCCAACAACGACCGGCCAGGAGGGATACGCAGTATTTT.

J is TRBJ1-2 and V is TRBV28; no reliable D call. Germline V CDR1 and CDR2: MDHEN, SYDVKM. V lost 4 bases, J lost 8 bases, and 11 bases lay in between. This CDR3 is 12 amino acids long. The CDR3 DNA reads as TGTGCCAGCAGTTACAGAAAAGACGGCTACACCTTC. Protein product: CASSYRKDGYTF.

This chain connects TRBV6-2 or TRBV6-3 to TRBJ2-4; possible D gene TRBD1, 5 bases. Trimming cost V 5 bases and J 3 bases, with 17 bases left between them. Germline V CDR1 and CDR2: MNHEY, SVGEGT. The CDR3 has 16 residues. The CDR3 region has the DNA TGTGCCAGCAGTACACAGGACGGTGGAGACAAAAACATTCAGTACTTC. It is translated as CASSTQDGGDKNIQYF.

This CDR3 reads CAISESRGEQYV. The CDR3 region has the DNA TGTGCCATCAGTGAGTCTCGGGGAGAGCAGTACGTC. The chain carries TRBV10-3 and TRBJ2-7; D may be TRBD2 (5 bases). This CDR3 has 12 amino acids. Germline lookup yields CDR1 ENHRY and CDR2 SYGVKD. V was cut by 0 bases and J by 7 bases, with 7 bases left in between.

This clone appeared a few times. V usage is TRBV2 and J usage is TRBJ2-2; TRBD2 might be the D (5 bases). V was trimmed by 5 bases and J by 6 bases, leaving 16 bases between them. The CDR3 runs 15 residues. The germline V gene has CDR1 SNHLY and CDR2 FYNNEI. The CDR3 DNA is TGTGCCAGCAGTTTCACTTTCTACGGGGCCGGGGAGCTGTTTTTT. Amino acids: CASSFTFYGAGELFF.

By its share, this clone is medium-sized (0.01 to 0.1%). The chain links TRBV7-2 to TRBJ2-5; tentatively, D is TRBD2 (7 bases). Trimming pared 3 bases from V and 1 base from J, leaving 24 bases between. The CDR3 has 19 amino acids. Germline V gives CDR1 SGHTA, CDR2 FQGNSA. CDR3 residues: CASSFILTGAGESQETQYF. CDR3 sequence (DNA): TGTGCCAGCAGCTTCATCCTAACGGGGGCGGGAGAGTCCCAAGAGACCCAGTACTTC. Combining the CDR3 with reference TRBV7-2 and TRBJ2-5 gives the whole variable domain GAGVSQSPSNKVTEKGKDVELRCDPISGHTALYWYRQSLGQGLEFLIYFQGNSAPDKSGLPSDRFSAERTGGSVSTLTIQRTQQEDSAVYLCASSFILTGAGESQETQYFGPGTRLLVL.

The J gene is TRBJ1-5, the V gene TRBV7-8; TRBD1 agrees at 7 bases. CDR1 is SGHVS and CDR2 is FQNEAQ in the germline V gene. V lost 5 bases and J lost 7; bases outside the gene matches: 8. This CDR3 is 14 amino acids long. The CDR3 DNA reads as TGTGCCAGCAGCCCGCGACAGGGTTGGCAGCCCCAGCATTTT. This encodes CASSPRQGWQPQHF. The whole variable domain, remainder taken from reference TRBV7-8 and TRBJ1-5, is GAGVSQSPRYKVAKRGQDVALRCDPISGHVSLFWYQQALGQGPEFLTYFQNEAQLDKSGLPSDRFFAERPEGSVSTLKIQRTQQEDSAVYLCASSPRQGWQPQHFGDGTRLSIL.

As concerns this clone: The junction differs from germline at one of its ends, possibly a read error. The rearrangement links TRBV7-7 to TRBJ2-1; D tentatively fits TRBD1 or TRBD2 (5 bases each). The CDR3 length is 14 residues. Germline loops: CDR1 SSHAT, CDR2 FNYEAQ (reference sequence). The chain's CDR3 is CASSLASQDNEQFF. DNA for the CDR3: TGTGCTAGCAGCTTAGCGTCACAGGACAATGAGCAGTTCTTC. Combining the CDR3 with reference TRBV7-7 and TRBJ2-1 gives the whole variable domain GAGVSQSPRYKVTKRGQDVTLRCDPISSHATLYWYQQALGQGPEFLTYFNYEAQPDKSGLPSDRFSAERPEGSISTLTIQRTEQRDSAMYRCASSLASQDNEQFFGPGTRLTVL.

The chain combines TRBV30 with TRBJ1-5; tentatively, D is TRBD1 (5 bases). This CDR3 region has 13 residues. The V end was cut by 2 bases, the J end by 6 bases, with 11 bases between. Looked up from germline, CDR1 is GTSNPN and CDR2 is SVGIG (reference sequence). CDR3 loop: CAWSTGTGQPQHF. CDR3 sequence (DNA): TGTGCCTGGAGTACAGGAACAGGTCAGCCCCAGCATTTT.

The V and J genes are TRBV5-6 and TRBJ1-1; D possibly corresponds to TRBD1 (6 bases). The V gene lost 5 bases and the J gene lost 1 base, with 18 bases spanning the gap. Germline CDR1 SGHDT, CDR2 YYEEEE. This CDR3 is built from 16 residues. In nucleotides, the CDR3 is TGTGCCAGCAGTAGGGACATCGGGTGGGCGAACACTGAAGCTTTCTTT. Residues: CASSRDIGWANTEAFF.

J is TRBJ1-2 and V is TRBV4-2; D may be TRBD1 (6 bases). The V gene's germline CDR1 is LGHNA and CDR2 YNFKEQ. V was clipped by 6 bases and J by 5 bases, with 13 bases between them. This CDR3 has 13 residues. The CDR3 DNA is TGTGCCAGCAGTACGGACAGAGCTTATGGCTACACCTTC. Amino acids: CASSTDRAYGYTF.

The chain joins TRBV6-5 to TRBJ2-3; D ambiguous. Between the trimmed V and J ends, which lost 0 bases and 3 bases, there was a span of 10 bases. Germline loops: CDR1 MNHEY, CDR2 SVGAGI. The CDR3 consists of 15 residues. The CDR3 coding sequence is TGTGCCAGCAGTTACTCGGCTCTGTGGACAGATACGCAGTATTTT. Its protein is CASSYSALWTDTQYF.